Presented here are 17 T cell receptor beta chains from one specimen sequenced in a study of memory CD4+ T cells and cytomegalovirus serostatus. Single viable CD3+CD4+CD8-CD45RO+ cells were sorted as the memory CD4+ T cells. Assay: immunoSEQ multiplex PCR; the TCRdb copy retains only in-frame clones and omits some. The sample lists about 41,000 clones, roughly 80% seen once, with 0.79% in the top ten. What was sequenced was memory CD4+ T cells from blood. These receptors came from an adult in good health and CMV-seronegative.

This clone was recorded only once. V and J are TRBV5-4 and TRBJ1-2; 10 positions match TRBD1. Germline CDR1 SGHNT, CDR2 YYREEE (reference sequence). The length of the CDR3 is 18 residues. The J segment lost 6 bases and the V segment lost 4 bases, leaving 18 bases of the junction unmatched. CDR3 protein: CASSPTGTGESSIDGYTF. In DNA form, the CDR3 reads TGTGCCAGCAGCCCAACCGGGACAGGGGAATCTTCAATCGATGGCTACACCTTC.

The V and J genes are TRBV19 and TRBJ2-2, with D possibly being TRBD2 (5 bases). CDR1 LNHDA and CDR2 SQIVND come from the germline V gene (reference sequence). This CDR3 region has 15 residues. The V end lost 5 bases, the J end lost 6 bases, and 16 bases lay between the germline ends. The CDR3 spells CASSSERVRAGELFF. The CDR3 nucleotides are TGTGCCAGTAGTTCAGAGAGGGTCCGTGCCGGGGAGCTGTTTTTT.

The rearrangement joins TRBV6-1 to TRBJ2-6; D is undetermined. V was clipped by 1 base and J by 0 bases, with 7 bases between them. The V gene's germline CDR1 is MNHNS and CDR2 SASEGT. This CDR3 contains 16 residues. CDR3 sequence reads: CASSEEYFSGANVLTF. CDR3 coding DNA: TGTGCCAGCAGTGAAGAATACTTCTCTGGGGCCAACGTCCTGACTTTC.

The CDR3 bases are TGTGCCAGCACCCATGGGTACGGGCGCCAACAAAAAGAGACCCAGTACTTC. As protein: CASTHGYGRQQKETQYF. This chain joins TRBV7-2 and TRBJ2-5; D uncertain. The ends were cut back, 7 bases at V and 3 bases at J, with 24 bases in the middle. The CDR3 extends over 17 amino acids. Germline V gene sequence: CDR1 SGHTA, CDR2 FQGNSA.

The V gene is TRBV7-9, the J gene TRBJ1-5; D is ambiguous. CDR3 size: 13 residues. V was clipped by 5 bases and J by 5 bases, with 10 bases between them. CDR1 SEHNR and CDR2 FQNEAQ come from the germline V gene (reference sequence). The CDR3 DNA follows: TGTGCCAGCAGCCCATCCGGAGATCAGCCCCAGCATTTT. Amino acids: CASSPSGDQPQHF.

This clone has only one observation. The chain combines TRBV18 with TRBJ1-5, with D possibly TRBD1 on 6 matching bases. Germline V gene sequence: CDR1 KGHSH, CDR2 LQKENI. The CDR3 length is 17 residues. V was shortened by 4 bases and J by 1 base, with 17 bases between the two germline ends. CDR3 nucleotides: TGTGCCAGCTCACGGGGGACCGGACAGCTAAGCAATCAGCCCCAGCATTTT. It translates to CASSRGTGQLSNQPQHF. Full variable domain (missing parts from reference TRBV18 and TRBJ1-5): NAGVMQNPRHLVRRRGQEARLRCSPMKGHSHVYWYRQLPEEGLKFMVYLQKENIIDESGMPKERFSAEFPKEGPSILRIQQVVRGDSAAYFCASSRGTGQLSNQPQHFGDGTRLSIL.

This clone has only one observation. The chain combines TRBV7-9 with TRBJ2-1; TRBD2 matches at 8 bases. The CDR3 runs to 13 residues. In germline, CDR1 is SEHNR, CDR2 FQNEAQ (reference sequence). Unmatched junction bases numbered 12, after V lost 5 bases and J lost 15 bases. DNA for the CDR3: TGTGCCAGCAGCCTTAACGCCGGGACTAGGCTGTTCTTC. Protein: CASSLNAGTRLFF.

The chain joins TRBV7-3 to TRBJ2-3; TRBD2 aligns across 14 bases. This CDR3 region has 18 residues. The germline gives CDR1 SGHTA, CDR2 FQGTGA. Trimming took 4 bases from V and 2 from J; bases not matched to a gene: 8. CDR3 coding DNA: TGTGCCAGCAGCTCAGGGGGACTAGCGGGGGCCAACACAGATACGCAGTATTTT. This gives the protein CASSSGGLAGANTDTQYF.

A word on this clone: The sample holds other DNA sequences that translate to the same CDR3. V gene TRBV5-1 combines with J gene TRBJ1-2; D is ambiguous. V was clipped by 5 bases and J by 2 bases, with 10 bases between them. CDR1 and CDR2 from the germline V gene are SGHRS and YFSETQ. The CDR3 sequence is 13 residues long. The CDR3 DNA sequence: TGCGCCAGCAGAATTGACGGAAACTATGGCTACACCTTC. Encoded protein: CASRIDGNYGYTF.

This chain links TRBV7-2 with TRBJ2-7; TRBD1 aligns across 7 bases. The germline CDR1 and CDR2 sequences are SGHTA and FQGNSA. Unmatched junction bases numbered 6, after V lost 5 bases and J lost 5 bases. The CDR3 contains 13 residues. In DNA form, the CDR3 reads TGTGCCAGCAGCGTACGGGACAGTGACGAGCAGTACTTC. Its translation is CASSVRDSDEQYF.

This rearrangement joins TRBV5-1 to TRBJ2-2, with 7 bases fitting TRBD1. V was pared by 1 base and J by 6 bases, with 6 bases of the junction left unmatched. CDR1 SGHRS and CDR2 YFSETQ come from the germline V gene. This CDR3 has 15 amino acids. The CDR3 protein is CASSLWLGTAGELFF. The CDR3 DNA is TGCGCCAGCAGCTTGTGGTTAGGGACAGCCGGGGAGCTGTTTTTT.

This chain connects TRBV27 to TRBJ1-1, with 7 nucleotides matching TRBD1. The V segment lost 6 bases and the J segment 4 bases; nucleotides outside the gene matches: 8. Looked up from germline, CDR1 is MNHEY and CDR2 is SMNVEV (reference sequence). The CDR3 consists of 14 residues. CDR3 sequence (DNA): TGTGCCAGCAGCTCGCAGGGGGTCTTCACTGAAGCTTTCTTT. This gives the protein CASSSQGVFTEAFF.

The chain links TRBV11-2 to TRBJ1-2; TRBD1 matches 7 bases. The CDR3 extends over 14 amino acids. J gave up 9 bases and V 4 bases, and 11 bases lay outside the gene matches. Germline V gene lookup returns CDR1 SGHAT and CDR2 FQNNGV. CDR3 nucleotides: TGTGCCAGCAGCTATCCCAGGGGGGGACATAGCTACACCTTC. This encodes CASSYPRGGHSYTF.

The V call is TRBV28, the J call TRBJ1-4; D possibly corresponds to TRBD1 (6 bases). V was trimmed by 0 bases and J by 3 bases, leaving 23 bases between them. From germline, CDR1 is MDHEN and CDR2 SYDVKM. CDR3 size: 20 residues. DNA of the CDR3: TGTGCCAGCAGTTTATGGAGTTCGGAACAGGGTGGAATACCTAATGAAAAACTGTTTTTT. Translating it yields CASSLWSSEQGGIPNEKLFF.

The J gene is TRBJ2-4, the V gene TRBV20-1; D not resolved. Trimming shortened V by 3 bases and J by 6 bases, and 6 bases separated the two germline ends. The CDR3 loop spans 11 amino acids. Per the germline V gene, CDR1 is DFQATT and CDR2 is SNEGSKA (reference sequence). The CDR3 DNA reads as TGCAGTGCTAGTTTAGGAAACATTCAGTACTTC. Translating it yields CSASLGNIQYF.

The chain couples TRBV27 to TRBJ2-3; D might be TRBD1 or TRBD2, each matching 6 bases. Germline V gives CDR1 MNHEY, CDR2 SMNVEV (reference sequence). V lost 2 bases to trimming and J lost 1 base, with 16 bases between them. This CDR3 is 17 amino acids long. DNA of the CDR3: TGTGCCAGCAGTTTACTCGTGGGGGGCGCTGGCACAGATACGCAGTATTTT. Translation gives CASSLLVGGAGTDTQYF.

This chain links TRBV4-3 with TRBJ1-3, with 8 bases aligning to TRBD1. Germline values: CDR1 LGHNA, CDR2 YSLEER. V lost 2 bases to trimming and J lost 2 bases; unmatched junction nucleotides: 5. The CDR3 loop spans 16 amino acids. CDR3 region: CASSQTGGIPGNTIYF. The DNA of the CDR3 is TGCGCCAGCAGCCAAACAGGGGGAATCCCTGGAAACACCATATATTTT.